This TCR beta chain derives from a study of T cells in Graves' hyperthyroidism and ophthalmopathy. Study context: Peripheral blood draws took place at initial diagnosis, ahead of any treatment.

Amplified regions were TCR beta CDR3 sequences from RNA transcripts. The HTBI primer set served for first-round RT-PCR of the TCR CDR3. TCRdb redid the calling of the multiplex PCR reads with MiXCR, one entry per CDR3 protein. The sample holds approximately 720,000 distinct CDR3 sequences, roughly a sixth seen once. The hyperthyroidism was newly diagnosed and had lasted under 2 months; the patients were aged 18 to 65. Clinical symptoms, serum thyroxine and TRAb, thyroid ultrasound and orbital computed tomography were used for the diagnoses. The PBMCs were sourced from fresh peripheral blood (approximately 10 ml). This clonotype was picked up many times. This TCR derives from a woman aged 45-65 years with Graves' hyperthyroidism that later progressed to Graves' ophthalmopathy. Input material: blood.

For the CDR3, the DNA is TGCGCCAGCAGCACCCACCGGACCGCCTCAGATGGCTACACCTTC. Its protein product is CASSTHRTASDGYTF. The chain couples TRBV5-1 to TRBJ1-2, with unresolved D. With 4 bases removed from V and 6 bases from J, the gap between germline ends came to 19 bases. The CDR3 extends over 15 amino acids. Germline V gene sequence: CDR1 SGHRS, CDR2 YFSETQ. Supplemented by reference TRBV5-1 and TRBJ1-2, the full variable domain reads KAGVTQTPRYLIKTRGQQVTLSCSPISGHRSVSWYQQTPGQGLQFLFEYFSETQRNKGNFPGRFSGRQFSNSRSEMNVSTLELGDSALYLCASSTHRTASDGYTFGSGTRLTVV.